Sequencing of this TCR beta chain was carried out in a study of glioma-infiltrating T cells. Using RNA template, CDR3s of TCR alpha and beta were amplified with iRepertoire arm-PCR. TCRdb analysed the multiplex PCR reads with MiXCR anew, one entry per CDR3 protein. The data contain around 150,000 distinct CDR3 sequences, approximately 39% of them singletons. CDR1 and CDR2 from the germline V gene are SGHTA and FQGNSA. V lost 1 base, J lost 2 bases, and 9 bases stayed unmatched. There are 17 residues in the CDR3. Source material: glioma tissue, nonneoplastic brain tissue, or PBMCs (not recorded which). This TCR derives from a human donor with low-grade glioma or glioblastoma, undergoing nonglioma brain surgery, or in good health (not recorded which). The V and J genes are TRBV7-2 and TRBJ2-3; 7 bases fit TRBD2. In DNA, the CDR3 is TGTGCCAGCAGCTTAGTTGGCGGGAGCAGTGACACAGATACGCAGTATTTT. Amino acids: CASSLVGGSSDTDTQYF.